The clone carrying this T cell receptor beta chain came up a few times. Its antigen is unidentified. RNA transcripts provided the source from which TCR beta CDR3 regions were amplified. Carried out on the TCR CDR3, a first-round RT-PCR used the HTBI primer set. MiXCR was run by TCRdb on the multiplex PCR reads, yielding one entry per CDR3 protein. The sample shows about 570,000 distinct CDR3 sequences, about half of them seen only once. The data stem from a study of T cells in Graves' hyperthyroidism and ophthalmopathy. Study observations and caveats: In the analysis, a 13 V-J model separated ophthalmopathy from stable hyperthyroidism. Appearing also in blood were most of the thyroid clonotypes expanded above 0.001. Median prediction lead before ophthalmopathy onset was around 7 months with the model.

The CDR3 sequence is 14 residues long. Germline loops: CDR1 SQVTM, CDR2 ANQGSEA. Diagnoses used clinical symptoms, serum thyroxine and TRAb, thyroid ultrasound and orbital computed tomography. Source material: peripheral blood or thyroid tissue (not recorded which). The chain is built from TRBV29-1 and TRBJ2-5, with D perhaps given as TRBD1 or TRBD2 (5 bases each). This receptor was taken from an adult woman with Graves' disease, either hyperthyroidism or ophthalmopathy (not recorded which). The DNA of the CDR3 is TGCGGCGGCTTGGGGGTCCGACCGAAAGAGACCCAGTACTTC. It codes for CGGLGVRPKETQYF.